This entry features one TCR beta chain sequence. Its cognate antigen has yet to be identified. The record has no base qualities; no much larger clone is one base away. The germline V gene (reference sequence) provides CDR1 MNHEY and CDR2 SMNVEV. The CDR3 starts with the cysteine, ends with the phenylalanine, and has 14 residues. Kept here is only the CDR3 DNA, which spans 42 bases and is read in frame from base 1. V loses 4 bases, J loses 0 bases, and the germline ends lie 9 bases apart. The entry originates in a study of blood T cell repertoires in COVID-19 (dated by TCRdb to the early 2020s). A note on the overall study: Samples from collaborators originated in the United States, Italy and Spain and spanned both the acute and convalescent phases of COVID-19. The material from the prospective study consisted of cDNA or gDNA derived from T cells, B-cell-depleted T cells, or PBMCs. The samples were drawn from the first 160 participants of the ongoing ImmuneRACE study and from some 1,300 subjects provided by 6 global collaborators. HLA class I and class II types, where available, came from metadata supplied by the sample provider rather than from assay-based typing. A de-identified subject ID, COVID-19 status, age in years and sex were almost always included in the sample metadata. The repertoires were released in a freely available public database meant as a resource for research on the immune response to SARS-CoV-2. The dataset comprised deeply sampled blood TCRbeta repertoires from subjects exposed to, actively infected with, or recovered from COVID-19.

General conclusions and limits of the study: The amount of clinical and demographic metadata varied by source and participant and was provided uncurated.

One collaborating source in Seattle enrolled patients during active infection and followed them longitudinally through the course of disease. The collaborating institutions used their own protocols to collect whole blood in K2EDTA tubes. Collaborator samples were shipped for TCRbeta analysis as frozen whole blood, isolated PBMCs, or DNA extracted from either sample type. TCRbeta CDR3 regions were amplified from genomic DNA by means of the immunoSEQ Assay, a bias-controlled multiplex PCR. The original pipeline was this. Nucleated cell counts per sample were estimated from amplification of reference gene primers within the assay. Sequence reads were collapsed and filtered to measure the absolute abundance of every unique TCRbeta CDR3 rearrangement. For each sample, productive Simpson clonality was calculated as the square root of Simpson's diversity index over productive rearrangements. The immuneACCESS repertoire file appears here via TCRdb, limited to in-frame rearrangements. These files lack a portion of the clones; in checked studies, under half of the deficit traces to unresolved V genes, and the cause of the others is not known. V and J calls and clone size come straight from that table; D and trimming were deduced from the DNA. This sample has 200,000 to 250,000 clones in its table, and around 90% of those were observed once. Of the sample, about 0.8% is held by the ten largest clones.

This sequence originates from a man between 60 and 75 years old with COVID-19, enrolled during active disease. The V gene is TRBV27 and the J gene is TRBJ2-5; the D gene identity is not certain. Material: peripheral blood. Here the CDR3 is given as CASSSFQYQETQYF. At the DNA level, the sequence is TGTGCCAGCAGTTCCTTCCAGTACCAAGAGACCCAGTACTTC.